This entry describes one T cell receptor (beta chain). One end of the junction is discordant with germline, which a read error may explain. This sample is part of a study of tumor-infiltrating lymphocytes in primary liver carcinoma. Investigators took RNA and DNA out together from roughly 21-30 mg of unsorted bulk tissue. Germline CDR1 is SEHNR and CDR2 is FQNEAQ (reference sequence). The CDR3 has 17 amino acids. From approximately 0.5 ug of total RNA, TCR beta-specific cDNA was reverse-transcribed using a constant-region primer. Slightly modified ARM-PCR served as the procedure for the TCR beta libraries. These libraries came from three rounds of nested multiplex PCR. A C-beta reverse primer was combined with TRBV1-TRBV30 forward primers in the first two PCR rounds, and each round had approximately 10 cycles. Via MiXCR, TCRdb re-called the multiplex PCR reads, giving one row per CDR3 protein. The repertoire holds 60,000 to 90,000 distinct CDR3 sequences, with more than 60% as singletons.

The chain employs TRBV7-9 and TRBJ2-4; 11 bases are shared with TRBD1. The TCR comes from a man aged 35-49 years with primary liver carcinoma and hepatitis B virus infection. The specimen sequenced was liver tumor tissue from sampling region 4. Subset meaning: tumor region T4, right-lateral pole. CDR3 in amino acids: CASSLMGQGGSKYIQYF. The CDR3 DNA reads TGTGCCAGCAGCTTAATGGGACAGGGGGGTTCCAAATACATTCAGTACTTC.